Following are 20 T cell receptor beta chains from one sample sequenced in a study of blood T cell repertoires in COVID-19. The method was immunoSEQ multiplex PCR; TCRdb's version includes in-frame clones alone and lacks a portion of them. The top ten hold about 16% of the sample, which has over 200,000 clones, approximately 84% seen once. Sequenced: PBMCs or T cells enriched from blood (not recorded which). The receptors derive from a man between 18 and 35 years old who had recovered from COVID-19.

The gene calls are TRBV27 and TRBJ1-5; D is unclear. Per the germline V gene, CDR1 is MNHEY and CDR2 is SMNVEV (reference sequence). V lost 5 bases to trimming and J lost 2 bases, with 16 bases between them. The CDR3 is 16 amino acids. This chain's CDR3 is CASSALARRGNQPQHF. CDR3 nucleotides: TGTGCCAGCAGTGCCCTTGCCCGACGGGGCAATCAGCCCCAGCATTTT.

J is TRBJ2-1 and V is TRBV2; D may be TRBD2 (6 bases). CDR3 length: 13 residues. The V gene lost 0 bases and the J gene lost 9 bases, with 9 bases spanning the gap. CDR1 and CDR2 (germline): SNHLY, FYNNEI. CDR3 bases: TGTGCCAGCAGTGAAGCAGGCGGGACTGAGCAGTTCTTC. As protein: CASSEAGGTEQFF.

The chain links TRBV6-5 to TRBJ2-2; 8 nucleotides align to TRBD2. CDR1 is MNHEY and CDR2 is SVGAGI in the germline V gene. The CDR3 totals 15 residues. Trimming at V came to 7 bases and at J to 0 bases, leaving 4 bases not matched to a gene. The DNA for the CDR3 is TGTGCCAGCAATGGACTAGCTACGAACACCGGGGAGCTGTTTTTT. Translation gives CASNGLATNTGELFF.

This clone was found once. This chain links TRBV7-9 with TRBJ2-7, with TRBD2 identical over 9 bases. This CDR3 has 16 residues. Unmatched junction bases numbered 7, after V lost 4 bases and J lost 0 bases. The germline V gene encodes CDR1 SEHNR and CDR2 FQNEAQ (reference sequence). The CDR3 sequence is CASSSRREGRSYEQYF. CDR3 DNA sequence: TGTGCCAGCAGCTCCAGGCGGGAGGGCCGCTCCTACGAGCAGTACTTC.

The genes are TRBV2 and TRBJ1-5; the match to TRBD1 covers 8 bases. Germline CDR1 reads SNHLY; CDR2 reads FYNNEI. This CDR3 spans 15 amino acids. The V gene end was trimmed by 4 bases and the J gene end by 2 bases; junction bases not matched to a gene: 4. CDR3 region: CASSVEGQGNQPQHF. In nucleotides, the CDR3 is TGTGCCAGCAGTGTCGAGGGACAGGGCAATCAGCCCCAGCATTTT.

The J gene is TRBJ2-1, the V gene TRBV7-8, with 7 nucleotides matching TRBD2. The germline CDR1 and CDR2 sequences are SGHVS and FQNEAQ. This CDR3 is 13 amino acids long. Trimming took 8 bases from V and 8 from J; bases not matched to a gene: 9. CDR3 sequence reads: CASSRGSLYEQFF. CDR3 coding DNA: TGTGCCAGCTCTCGCGGGAGTTTGTATGAGCAGTTCTTC.

The rearrangement links TRBV21-1 to TRBJ2-7; TRBD1 was called by the table and not checked on the DNA. TRBV21-1 counts as a pseudogene. The CDR3 has 15 amino acids. CDR3 bases: TGTGCCAGCCGTACCGGGACAGGGCCATACTACGAGCAGTACTTC. Its translation is CASRTGTGPYYEQYF.

This chain connects TRBV5-1 to TRBJ2-3; tentatively, D is TRBD1 (6 bases). V was cut by 4 bases and J by 5 bases, with 14 bases left in between. The CDR3 runs 14 residues. Germline CDR1 and CDR2: SGHRS and YFSETQ. CDR3 bases: TGCGCCAGCAGCACTGACAGAGGGGGAGATACGCAGTATTTT. Protein sequence: CASSTDRGGDTQYF.

Here the CDR3 reads CASSLVPGYQFF. The CDR3 nucleotides read TGTGCCAGCAGCTTAGTTCCAGGGTATCAGTTCTTC. The rearrangement uses TRBV11-2 and TRBJ2-1; perhaps TRBD1 as D (5 bases). The CDR3 has 12 residues. V lost 1 base and J lost 13, with 11 bases in between. Per the germline V gene, CDR1 is SGHAT and CDR2 is FQNNGV.

The chain couples TRBV6-5 to TRBJ1-3; 8 bases match TRBD1. The length of the CDR3 is 14 residues. V lost 7 bases to trimming and J lost 1 base; unmatched junction nucleotides: 3. The germline V gene has CDR1 MNHEY and CDR2 SVGAGI. This CDR3 reads CASKRQGSGNTIYF. CDR3 DNA sequence: TGTGCCAGCAAGAGACAGGGGTCTGGAAACACCATATATTTT.

The chain carries TRBV25-1 and TRBJ2-1; TRBD1 aligns across 8 bases. Germline assignment: CDR1 MGHDK and CDR2 SYGVNS. Unmatched junction bases numbered 10, after V lost 6 bases and J lost 6 bases. The CDR3 covers 15 residues. CDR3 nucleotide sequence: TGTGCCAGCAGCAAAAGGACAGGGCACCCCAATGAGCAGTTCTTC. It yields the protein CASSKRTGHPNEQFF.

This chain connects TRBV19 to TRBJ1-6; 12 nucleotides match TRBD1. The CDR3 sequence is 14 residues long. CDR1 is LNHDA and CDR2 is SQIVND in the germline V gene (reference sequence). J lost 9 bases, V lost 7 bases, and 4 bases had no gene match. In nucleotides, the CDR3 is TGTGCCAGTATGGGGACAGGGGGCCGTTCACCCCTCCACTTT. Encoded protein: CASMGTGGRSPLHF.

The chain combines TRBV13 with TRBJ1-1, with 7 bases identical to TRBD1. This CDR3 is built from 15 residues. The trim removed 6 bases at V and 6 bases at J, leaving 13 bases unmatched. Germline CDR1 reads PRHDT; CDR2 reads FYEKMQ (reference sequence). CDR3 sequence reads: CASRYITTGFAEAFF. The CDR3 nucleotides read TGTGCCAGCAGGTACATAACGACAGGGTTCGCTGAAGCTTTCTTT.

The chain recombines TRBV14 with TRBJ2-1; TRBD2 agrees at 8 bases. Germline V gene lookup returns CDR1 SGHDN and CDR2 FVKESK. With 1 base clipped from V and 0 bases from J, the junction kept 8 bases outside the gene matches. The CDR3 extends over 18 amino acids. This chain's CDR3 is CASSQVEISGVSYNEQFF. For the CDR3, the DNA is TGTGCCAGCAGCCAAGTAGAGATTAGCGGGGTCTCCTACAATGAGCAGTTCTTC. Complete variable domain (other parts from reference TRBV14 and TRBJ2-1): EAGVTQFPSHSVIEKGQTVTLRCDPISGHDNLYWYRRVMGKEIKFLLHFVKESKQDESGMPNNRFLAERTGGTYSTLKVQPAELEDSGVYFCASSQVEISGVSYNEQFFGPGTRLTVL.

The chain has TRBV14 and TRBJ2-7; D call uncertain. Germline loops: CDR1 SGHDN, CDR2 FVKESK. V lost 1 base and J 9 bases, leaving 13 bases between the germline ends. The CDR3 length is 13 residues. CDR3 sequence: CASSQGSPLRQYF. In DNA, the CDR3 is TGTGCCAGCAGCCAAGGGTCGCCTCTTAGGCAGTACTTC.

This clone was seen once. The genes are TRBV5-1 and TRBJ1-2, with 8 bases aligning to TRBD1. CDR3 length: 15 residues. The junction had 4 bases not matched to a gene; V was cut back by 3 bases and J by 0 bases. Looked up from germline, CDR1 is SGHRS and CDR2 is YFSETQ. Here the CDR3 reads CASSSGQGSNYGYTF. In nucleotides, the CDR3 is TGCGCCAGCAGCTCAGGACAGGGATCTAACTATGGCTACACCTTC.

This chain joins TRBV28 and TRBJ1-5; no reliable D call. Germline assignment: CDR1 MDHEN and CDR2 SYDVKM. Between the trimmed V and J ends, which lost 3 bases and 1 base, there was a span of 7 bases. This CDR3 is 14 amino acids long. Here the CDR3 reads CASSFRLSNQPQHF. The CDR3 DNA reads TGTGCCAGCAGTTTCCGACTGAGCAATCAGCCCCAGCATTTT.

A single count supports this clone. V is TRBV30 and J is TRBJ1-6; 9 bases line up with TRBD1. The junction had 4 bases not matched to a gene; V was cut back by 7 bases and J by 9 bases. Germline V gives CDR1 GTSNPN, CDR2 SVGIG (reference sequence). The CDR3 loop spans 12 amino acids. DNA of the CDR3: TGTGCCTCTAGGACAGGGGCTTCACCCCTCCACTTT. Protein sequence: CASRTGASPLHF. Combining the CDR3 with reference TRBV30 and TRBJ1-6 gives the whole variable domain SQTIHQWPATLVQPVGSPLSLECTVEGTSNPNLYWYRQAAGRGLQLLFYSVGIGQISSEVPQNLSASRPQDRQFILSSKKLLLSDSGFYLCASRTGASPLHFGNGTRLTVT.

This chain connects TRBV4-1 to TRBJ2-5; D uncertain. CDR1 MGHRA and CDR2 YSYEKL come from the germline V gene. V was trimmed by 1 base and J by 2 bases, leaving 8 bases between them. The CDR3 has 14 residues. Written as DNA, the CDR3 is TGCGCCAGCAGCCAAGCAAGAGCACAAGAGACCCAGTACTTC. It yields the protein CASSQARAQETQYF.

The chain carries TRBV27 and TRBJ2-1; 11 positions agree with TRBD2. Germline-derived CDR1 and CDR2 are MNHEY and SMNVEV (reference sequence). Losses at the gene ends were 0 bases for V and 9 bases for J; bases not matched to a gene: 4. The CDR3 covers 15 residues. The CDR3: CASSLSASGGPEQFF. As DNA, the CDR3 is TGTGCCAGCAGTTTATCTGCTAGCGGGGGGCCTGAGCAGTTCTTC.